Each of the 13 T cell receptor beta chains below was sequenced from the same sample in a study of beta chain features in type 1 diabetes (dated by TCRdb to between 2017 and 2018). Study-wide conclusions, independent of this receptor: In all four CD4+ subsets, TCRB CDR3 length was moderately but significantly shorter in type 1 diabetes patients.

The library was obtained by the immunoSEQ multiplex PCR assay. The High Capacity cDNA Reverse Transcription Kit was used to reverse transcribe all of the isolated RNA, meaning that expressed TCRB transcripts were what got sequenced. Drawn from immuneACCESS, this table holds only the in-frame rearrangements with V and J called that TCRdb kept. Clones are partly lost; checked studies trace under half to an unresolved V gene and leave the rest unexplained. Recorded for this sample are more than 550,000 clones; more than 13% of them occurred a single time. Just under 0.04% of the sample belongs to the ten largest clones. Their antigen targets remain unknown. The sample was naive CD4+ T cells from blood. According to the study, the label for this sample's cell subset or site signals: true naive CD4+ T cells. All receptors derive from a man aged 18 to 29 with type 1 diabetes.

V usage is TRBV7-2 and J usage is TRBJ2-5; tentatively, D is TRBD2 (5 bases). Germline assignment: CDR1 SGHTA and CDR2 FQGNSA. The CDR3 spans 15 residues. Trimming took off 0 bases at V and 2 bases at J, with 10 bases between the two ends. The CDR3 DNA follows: TGTGCCAGCAGCTTAGCGCGGGCCGGACAAGAGACCCAGTACTTC. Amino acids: CASSLARAGQETQYF.

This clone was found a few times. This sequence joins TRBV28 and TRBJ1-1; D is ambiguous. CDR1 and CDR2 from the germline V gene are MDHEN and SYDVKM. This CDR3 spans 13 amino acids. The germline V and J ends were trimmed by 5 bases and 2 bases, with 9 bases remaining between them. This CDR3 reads CASSQGSNTEAFF. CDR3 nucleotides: TGTGCCAGCAGTCAAGGTTCCAACACTGAAGCTTTCTTT.

CDR3 in amino acids: CSVGSRSDSTQYF. CDR3 nucleotides: TGCAGCGTTGGTTCTCGCTCGGACAGTACGCAGTATTTT. The chain couples TRBV29-1 to TRBJ2-3, with D tentatively TRBD1 (6 bases). Trimming removed 4 bases at V and 8 bases at J, with 16 bases between. This CDR3 region has 13 residues. Germline V lookup: CDR1 SQVTM, CDR2 ANQGSEA.

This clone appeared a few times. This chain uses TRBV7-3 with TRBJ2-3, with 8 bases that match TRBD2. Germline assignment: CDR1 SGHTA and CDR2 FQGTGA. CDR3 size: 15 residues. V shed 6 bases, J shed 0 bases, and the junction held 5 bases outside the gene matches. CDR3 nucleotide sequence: TGTGCCAGCAGAAGGACTAGCCTTAGCACAGATACGCAGTATTTT. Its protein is CASRRTSLSTDTQYF.

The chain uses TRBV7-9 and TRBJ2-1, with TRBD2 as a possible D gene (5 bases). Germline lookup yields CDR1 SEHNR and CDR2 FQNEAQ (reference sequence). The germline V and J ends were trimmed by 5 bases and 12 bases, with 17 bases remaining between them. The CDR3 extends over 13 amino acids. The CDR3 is CASSLIGSEGQFF. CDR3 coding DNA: TGTGCCAGCAGCCTAATTGGAAGCGAGGGGCAGTTCTTC.

CDR3 sequence: CASSVLPPISSTDTQYF. Written as DNA, the CDR3 is TGTGCCAGCAGTGTACTCCCCCCTATCTCTAGCACAGATACGCAGTATTTT. V and J are TRBV6-1 and TRBJ2-3; D call uncertain. The CDR3 runs to 17 residues. The germline V gene encodes CDR1 MNHNS and CDR2 SASEGT. The germline V and J ends were trimmed by 4 bases and 0 bases, with 17 bases remaining between them.

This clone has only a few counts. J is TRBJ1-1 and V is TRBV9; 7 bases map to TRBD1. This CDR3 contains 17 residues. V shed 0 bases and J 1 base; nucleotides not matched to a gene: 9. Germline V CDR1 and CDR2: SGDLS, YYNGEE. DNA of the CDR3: TGTGCCAGCAGCGTAGCCCCGATGACAGGGCAGAACACTGAAGCTTTCTTT. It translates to CASSVAPMTGQNTEAFF. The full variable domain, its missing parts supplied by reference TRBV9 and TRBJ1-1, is DSGVTQTPKHLITATGQRVTLRCSPRSGDLSVYWYQQSLDQGLQFLIQYYNGEERAKGNILERFSAQQFPDLHSELNLSSLELGDSALYFCASSVAPMTGQNTEAFFGQGTRLTVV.

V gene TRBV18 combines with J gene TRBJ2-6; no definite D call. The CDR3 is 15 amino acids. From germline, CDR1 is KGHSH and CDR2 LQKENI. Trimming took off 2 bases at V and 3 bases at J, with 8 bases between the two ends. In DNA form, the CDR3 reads TGTGCCAGCTCACCAAGGCTTGGTGGGGCCAACGTCCTGACTTTC. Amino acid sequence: CASSPRLGGANVLTF.

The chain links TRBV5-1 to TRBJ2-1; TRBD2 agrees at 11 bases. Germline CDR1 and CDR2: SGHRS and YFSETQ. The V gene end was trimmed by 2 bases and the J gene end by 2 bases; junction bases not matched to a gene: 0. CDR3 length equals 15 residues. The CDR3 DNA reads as TGCGCCAGCAGCTTTAGCGGGAGGGCCTACAATGAGCAGTTCTTC. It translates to CASSFSGRAYNEQFF.

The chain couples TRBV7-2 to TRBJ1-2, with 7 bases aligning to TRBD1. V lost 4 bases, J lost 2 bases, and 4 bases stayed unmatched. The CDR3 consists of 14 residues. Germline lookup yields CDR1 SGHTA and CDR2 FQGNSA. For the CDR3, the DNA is TGTGCCAGCAGCTGGCGGGACAGCAACTATGGCTACACCTTC. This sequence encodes CASSWRDSNYGYTF.

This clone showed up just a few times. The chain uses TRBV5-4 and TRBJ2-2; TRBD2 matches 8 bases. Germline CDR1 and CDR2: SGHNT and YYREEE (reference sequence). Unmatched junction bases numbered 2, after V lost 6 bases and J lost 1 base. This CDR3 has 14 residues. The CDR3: CASTLAGNTGELFF. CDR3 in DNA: TGTGCCAGCACCCTAGCGGGGAACACCGGGGAGCTGTTTTTT.

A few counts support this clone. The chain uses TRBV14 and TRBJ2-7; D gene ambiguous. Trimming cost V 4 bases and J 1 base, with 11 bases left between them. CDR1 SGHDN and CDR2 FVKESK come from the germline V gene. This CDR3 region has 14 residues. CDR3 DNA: TGTGCCAGCAGCCGAATGGGAATTTCCTACGAGCAGTACTTC. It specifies CASSRMGISYEQYF.

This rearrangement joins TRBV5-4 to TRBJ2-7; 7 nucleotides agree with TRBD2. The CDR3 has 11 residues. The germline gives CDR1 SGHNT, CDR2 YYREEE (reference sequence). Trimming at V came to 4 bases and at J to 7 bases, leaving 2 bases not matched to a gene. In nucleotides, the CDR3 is TGTGCCAGCAGCCCGGGGGGAGAGCAGTACTTC. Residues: CASSPGGEQYF.